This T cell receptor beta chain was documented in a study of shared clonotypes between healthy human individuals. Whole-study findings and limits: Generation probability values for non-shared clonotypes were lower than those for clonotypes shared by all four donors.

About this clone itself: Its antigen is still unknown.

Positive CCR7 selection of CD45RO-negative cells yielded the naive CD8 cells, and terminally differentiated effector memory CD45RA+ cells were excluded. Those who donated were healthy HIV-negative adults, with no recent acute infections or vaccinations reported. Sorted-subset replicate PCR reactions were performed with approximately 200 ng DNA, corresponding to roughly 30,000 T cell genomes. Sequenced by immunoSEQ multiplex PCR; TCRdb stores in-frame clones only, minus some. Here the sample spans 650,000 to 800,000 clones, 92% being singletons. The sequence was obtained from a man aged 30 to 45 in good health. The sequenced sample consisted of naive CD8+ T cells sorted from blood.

CDR3 amino acids: CASSKETAPTRGYTF. The CDR3, as DNA: TGTGCCAGCAGCAAGGAGACAGCCCCGACGCGGGGCTACACCTTC. The chain combines TRBV7-2 with TRBJ1-2, with D maybe TRBD1 (5 bases). The CDR3 has 15 residues. Germline V gene lookup returns CDR1 SGHTA and CDR2 FQGNSA. V dropped 5 bases and J dropped 8 bases, with 21 bases sitting between them.